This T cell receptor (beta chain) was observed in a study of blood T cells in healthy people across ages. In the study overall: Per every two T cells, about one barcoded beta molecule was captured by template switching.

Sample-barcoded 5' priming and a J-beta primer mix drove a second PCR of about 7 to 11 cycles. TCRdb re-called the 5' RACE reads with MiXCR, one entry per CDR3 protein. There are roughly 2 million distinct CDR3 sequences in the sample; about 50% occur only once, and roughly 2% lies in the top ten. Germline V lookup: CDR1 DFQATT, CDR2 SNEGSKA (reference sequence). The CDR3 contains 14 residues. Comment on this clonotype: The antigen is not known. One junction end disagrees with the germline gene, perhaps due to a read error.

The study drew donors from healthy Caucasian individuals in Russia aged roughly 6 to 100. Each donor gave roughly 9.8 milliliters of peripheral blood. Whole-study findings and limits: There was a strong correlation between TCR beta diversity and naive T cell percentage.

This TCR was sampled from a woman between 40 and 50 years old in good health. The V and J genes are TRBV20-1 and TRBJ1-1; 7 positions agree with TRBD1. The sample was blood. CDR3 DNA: TGCAGTGCCATTAGACAGGGTATGAACCCTGAAGCTTTCTTT. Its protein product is CSAIRQGMNPEAFF.